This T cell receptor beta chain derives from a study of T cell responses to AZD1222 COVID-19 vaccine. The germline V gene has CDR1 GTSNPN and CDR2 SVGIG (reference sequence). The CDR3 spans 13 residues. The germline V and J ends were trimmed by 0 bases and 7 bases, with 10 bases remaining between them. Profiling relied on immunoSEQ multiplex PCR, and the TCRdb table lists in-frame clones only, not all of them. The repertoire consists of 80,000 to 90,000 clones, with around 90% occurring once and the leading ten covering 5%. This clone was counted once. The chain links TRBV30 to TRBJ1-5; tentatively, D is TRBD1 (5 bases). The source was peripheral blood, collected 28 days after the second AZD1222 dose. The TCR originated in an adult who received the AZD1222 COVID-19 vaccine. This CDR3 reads CAWSVRAGQPQHF. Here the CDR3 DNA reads TGTGCCTGGAGTGTACGGGCAGGGCAGCCCCAGCATTTT.